These 17 T cell receptor beta chains share one sample of origin, sequenced in a study of spatial heterogeneity in lung cancer. Using its own MiXCR run on the 5' RACE reads, TCRdb lists one record per CDR3 protein. The table lists 89,000 or so distinct CDR3 sequences, approximately 20% of them singletons. Time point here: sample taken at primary tumor resection. Unsorted tumor, nontumor lung tissue or cryopreserved PBMC supplied the whole RNA. The sequenced sample was PBMCs, obtained at surgery. Every receptor here comes from a male donor with early-stage non-small cell lung cancer.

The V and J genes are TRBV12-3 or TRBV12-4 and TRBJ2-5; 8 bases are a match to TRBD1. CDR3 length: 16 residues. Trimming cost V 3 bases and J 5 bases; bases outside gene matches: 11. In DNA, the CDR3 is TGTGCCAGCAGTTTCCGTGGCAGGGGGCTGTACGAGACCCAGTACTTC. Translating it yields CASSFRGRGLYETQYF.

The rearrangement links TRBV13 to TRBJ2-7; 10 bases agree with TRBD1. This CDR3 is built from 15 residues. V lost 4 bases, J lost 3 bases, and 6 bases stayed unmatched. The V gene's germline CDR1 is PRHDT and CDR2 FYEKMQ (reference sequence). The CDR3: CASSSGTGVYYEQYF. The CDR3 bases are TGTGCCAGCAGCTCCGGGACAGGGGTTTACTACGAGCAGTACTTC.

The chain links TRBV20-1 to TRBJ2-1; 7 bases line up with TRBD1. CDR3 length: 13 residues. The V gene's germline CDR1 is DFQATT and CDR2 SNEGSKA (reference sequence). Trimming took 6 bases from V and 6 from J; bases not matched to a gene: 8. DNA for the CDR3: TGCAGTGCAGACAGGGTAAAGAGCAATGAGCAGTTCTTC. Protein product: CSADRVKSNEQFF.

This clonotype has more than one count but fewer than ten. The chain has TRBV27 and TRBJ2-1; possible D gene TRBD2, 6 bases. The V and J ends lost 4 bases and 1 base respectively, with 11 bases between them. The CDR3 runs 15 residues. Per the germline V gene, CDR1 is MNHEY and CDR2 is SMNVEV (reference sequence). This CDR3 is CASSSEGHSYNEQFF. In DNA, the CDR3 is TGTGCCAGCAGTTCGGAGGGCCATTCCTACAATGAGCAGTTCTTC.

This clonotype was counted at least ten times. J is TRBJ1-1 and V is TRBV27; no clear D gene. V was cut by 7 bases and J by 1 base, with 10 bases left in between. This CDR3 is built from 13 residues. Germline V gene data show CDR1 as MNHEY and CDR2 as SMNVEV (reference sequence). CDR3 in DNA: TGTGCCAGCACCAAATCGGGGAACACTGAAGCTTTCTTT. Encoded protein: CASTKSGNTEAFF.

At least ten counts were recorded for this clonotype. V usage is TRBV5-4 and J usage is TRBJ1-1; D gene unclear. The CDR3 runs 15 residues. Germline CDR1 SGHNT, CDR2 YYREEE (reference sequence). V gave up 0 bases and J gave up 0 bases, with 9 bases separating them. CDR3 loop: CASSLVGRMNTEAFF. The CDR3 region has the DNA TGTGCCAGCAGCTTGGTGGGCCGCATGAACACTGAAGCTTTCTTT.

This clonotype was detected a few times. This chain connects TRBV28 to TRBJ2-7, with 7 nucleotides matching TRBD1. The CDR3 has 13 amino acids. The V segment lost 6 bases and the J segment 5 bases; nucleotides outside the gene matches: 7. Germline V lookup: CDR1 MDHEN, CDR2 SYDVKM. CDR3 sequence reads: CASRPDRVDEQYF. The CDR3, as DNA: TGTGCCAGCAGACCTGACAGGGTCGACGAGCAGTACTTC. Supplemented by reference TRBV28 and TRBJ2-7, the full variable domain reads DVKVTQSSRYLVKRTGEKVFLECVQDMDHENMFWYRQDPGLGLRLIYFSYDVKMKEKGDIPEGYSVSREKKERFSLILESASTNQTSMYLCASRPDRVDEQYFGPGTRLTVT.

This clonotype came up a few times. CDR3 amino acids: CASSQERQSWNSPLHF. Here the CDR3 DNA reads TGCGCCAGCAGCCAAGAGCGCCAGTCTTGGAATTCACCCCTCCACTTT. The chain carries TRBV4-1 and TRBJ1-6; D is uncertain. CDR1 is MGHRA and CDR2 is YSYEKL in the germline V gene. The V gene lost 0 bases and the J gene lost 7 bases, with 13 bases spanning the gap. This CDR3 has 16 amino acids.

This clonotype was seen more than once but under ten times. The V call is TRBV11-2, the J call TRBJ2-3; 16 bases match TRBD2. The V segment lost 5 bases and the J segment 5 bases; nucleotides outside the gene matches: 7. The germline V gene has CDR1 SGHAT and CDR2 FQNNGV. The CDR3 covers 17 residues. The CDR3 sequence is CASSAGLAGGPIDTQYF. The CDR3, as DNA: TGTGCCAGCAGCGCGGGACTAGCGGGAGGGCCTATAGATACGCAGTATTTT. Supplemented by reference TRBV11-2 and TRBJ2-3, the full variable domain reads EAGVAQSPRYKIIEKRQSVAFWCNPISGHATLYWYQQILGQGPKLLIQFQNNGVVDDSQLPKDRFSAERLKGVDSTLKIQPAKLEDSAVYLCASSAGLAGGPIDTQYFGPGTRLTVL.

The rearrangement joins TRBV20-1 to TRBJ1-5; TRBD1 aligns across 10 bases. CDR1 and CDR2 from the germline V gene are DFQATT and SNEGSKA (reference sequence). The CDR3 is 14 residues long. The trim removed 5 bases at V and 7 bases at J, leaving 8 bases unmatched. The CDR3 here is CSAGAGQGIQPQHF. In DNA, the CDR3 is TGCAGTGCTGGTGCGGGACAGGGGATACAGCCCCAGCATTTT.

This clonotype was counted ten times or more. The chain recombines TRBV28 with TRBJ2-5, with 9 positions matching TRBD1. With V trimmed by 6 bases and J by 0 bases, 5 bases remained unmatched. The germline V gene has CDR1 MDHEN and CDR2 SYDVKM. The CDR3 is 15 residues long. The CDR3 region has the DNA TGTGCCAGCAGCGGAGACAGGGGGTACCAAGAGACCCAGTACTTC. Protein: CASSGDRGYQETQYF.

This clonotype was counted only a few times. The genes are TRBV11-2 and TRBJ2-1; D remains unclear. Germline V gives CDR1 SGHAT, CDR2 FQNNGV. The CDR3 consists of 11 residues. V lost 6 bases to trimming and J lost 8 bases, with 8 bases between them. The DNA for the CDR3 is TGTGCCAGCAGTGGAACGGATGAGCAGTTCTTC. Its protein is CASSGTDEQFF.

This clonotype was counted a few times. This sequence joins TRBV12-3 or TRBV12-4 and TRBJ1-1; D is ambiguous. V dropped 0 bases and J dropped 11 bases, with 13 bases sitting between them. CDR3 length: 13 residues. CDR3: CASSLAVRGRAFF. The DNA of the CDR3 is TGTGCCAGCAGTTTAGCTGTGCGAGGGAGGGCTTTCTTT.

The J gene is TRBJ1-1, the V gene TRBV4-1; 8 bases fit TRBD1. Germline CDR1 MGHRA, CDR2 YSYEKL. With 0 bases clipped from V and 3 bases from J, the junction kept 15 bases outside the gene matches. This CDR3 region has 19 residues. CDR3 region: CASSQDSQGARVKDTEAFF. The CDR3 DNA follows: TGCGCCAGCAGCCAAGATAGTCAGGGGGCGCGGGTGAAGGACACTGAAGCTTTCTTT.

The V and J genes are TRBV4-1 and TRBJ1-1; no firm D call. This CDR3 contains 15 residues. CDR1 and CDR2 (germline): MGHRA, YSYEKL. Trimming stripped 5 bases from V and 1 base from J, with 14 bases between. As DNA, the CDR3 is TGCGCCAGCAGCACCTGGAGCCGGGCGAACACTGAAGCTTTCTTT. Translated, it gives CASSTWSRANTEAFF.

The J gene is TRBJ2-2, the V gene TRBV7-3, with D possibly TRBD1 on 6 matching bases. The CDR3 is 17 residues long. Germline V lookup: CDR1 SGHTA, CDR2 FQGTGA. V lost 5 bases and J lost 2, with 18 bases in between. The DNA for the CDR3 is TGTGCCAGCAGCCCTGCGCCGGGACAAGCAAACACCGGGGAGCTGTTTTTT. Its protein is CASSPAPGQANTGELFF.

This clonotype was detected a few times. V is TRBV9 and J is TRBJ2-3; 9 bases map to TRBD2. The V segment lost 4 bases and the J segment 2 bases; nucleotides outside the gene matches: 11. This CDR3 comprises 17 residues. Germline assignment: CDR1 SGDLS and CDR2 YYNGEE. CDR3 sequence: CASSRNGVAGVTDTQYF. The CDR3 bases are TGTGCCAGCAGCAGAAACGGAGTAGCGGGGGTCACAGATACGCAGTATTTT.